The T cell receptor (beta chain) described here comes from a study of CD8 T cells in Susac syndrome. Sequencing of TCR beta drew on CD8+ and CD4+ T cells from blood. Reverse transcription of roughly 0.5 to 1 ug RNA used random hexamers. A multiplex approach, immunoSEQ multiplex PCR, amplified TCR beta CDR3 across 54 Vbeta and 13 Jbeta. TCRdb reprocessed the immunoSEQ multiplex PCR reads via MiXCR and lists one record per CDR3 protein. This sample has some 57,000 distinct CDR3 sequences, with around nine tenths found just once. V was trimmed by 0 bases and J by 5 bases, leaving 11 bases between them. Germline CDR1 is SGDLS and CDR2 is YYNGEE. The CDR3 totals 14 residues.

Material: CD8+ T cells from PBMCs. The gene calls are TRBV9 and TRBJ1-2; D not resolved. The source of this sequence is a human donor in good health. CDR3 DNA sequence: TGTGCCAGCAGCGTAGTGGACGGTGTTTATGGCTACACCTTC. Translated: CASSVVDGVYGYTF.